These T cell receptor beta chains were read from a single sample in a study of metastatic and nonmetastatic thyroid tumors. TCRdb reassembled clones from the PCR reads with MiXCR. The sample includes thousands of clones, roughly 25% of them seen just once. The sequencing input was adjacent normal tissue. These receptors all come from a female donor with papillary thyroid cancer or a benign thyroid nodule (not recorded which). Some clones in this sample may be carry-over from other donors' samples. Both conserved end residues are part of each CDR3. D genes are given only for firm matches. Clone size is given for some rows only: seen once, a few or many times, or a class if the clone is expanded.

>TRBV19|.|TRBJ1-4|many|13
TGTGCCAGTAGTATGTCCTGGCCTGAAAAACTGTTTTTT
CASSMSWPEKLFF
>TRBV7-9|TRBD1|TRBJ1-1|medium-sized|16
TGTGCCAGCAGCTTCGGACAGGGGCCGGCGGGGACTGAAGCTTTCTTT
CASSFGQGPAGTEAFF
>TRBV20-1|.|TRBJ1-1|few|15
TGCAGTGCTAGAGACGGGACAAGCCTGAACACTGAAGCTTTCTTT
CSARDGTSLNTEAFF
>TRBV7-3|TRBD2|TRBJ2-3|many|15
TGTGCCAGCAGCAAAGGTGGCGGGGGGGGCCTTACGCAGTATTTT
CASSKGGGGGLTQYF
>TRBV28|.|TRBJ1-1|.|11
TGTGCCAGCAAAATCAACACTGAAGCTTTCTTT
CASKINTEAFF
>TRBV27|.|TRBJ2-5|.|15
TGTGCCAGCAGTTTCAGCTCCGGGACTCAAGAGACCCAGTACTTC
CASSFSSGTQETQYF
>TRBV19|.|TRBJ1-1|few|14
TGTGCCAGTAGTATGGGACGCGGCAACACTGAAGCTCTCTTT
CASSMGRGNTEALF
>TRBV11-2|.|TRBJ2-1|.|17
TGTGCCAGCAGCTTCGAACGGGGGCTTAGCTCCTACAATGAGCAGTTCTTC
CASSFERGLSSYNEQFF
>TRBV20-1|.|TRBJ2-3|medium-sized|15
TGCAGTGCTAGAGATCCTATGAGATCCACAGATACGCAGTATTTT
CSARDPMRSTDTQYF
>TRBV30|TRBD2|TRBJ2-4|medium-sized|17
TGTGCCCAGGGACTAGCGGGCGAAAAGATAGCCAAAAACATTCAGTACTTC
CAQGLAGEKIAKNIQYF
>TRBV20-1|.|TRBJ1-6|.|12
TGCGGGATAGAGTCGGTCAATTCACCCCTCCACTTT
CGIESVNSPLHF
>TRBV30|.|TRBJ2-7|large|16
TGTGCCTGGAGTGTTGGTGTTCAGGGGAGATACTACGAGCAGTACTTC
CAWSVGVQGRYYEQYF
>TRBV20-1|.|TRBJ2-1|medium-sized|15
TGCAGTGCCTACCACTGGGAGCGAGAAACCTTTGGGCAGTTCTTC
CSAYHWERETFGQFF
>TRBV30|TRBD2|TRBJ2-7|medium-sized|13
TGTGCCTGGGTCCGGGACTACCCTTACGAGCAGTACTTC
CAWVRDYPYEQYF
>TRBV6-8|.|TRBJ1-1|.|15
TGTGCCAGCAGTTACAAGCCCGAGGGTACCACTGAAGCTGTCTTT
CASSYKPEGTTEAVF
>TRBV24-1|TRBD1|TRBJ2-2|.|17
TGTGCCACCAGTGATCCGAGGGGGACAGGGCCCACCGGGGAGCTGTTTTTT
CATSDPRGTGPTGELFF
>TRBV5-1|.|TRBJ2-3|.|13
TGCGCCAGCAGCTTGAGATCGTCAGATACGCAGTATTTT
CASSLRSSDTQYF
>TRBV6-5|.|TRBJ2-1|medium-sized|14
TGTGCCAGCAGTTACTCGGCGGCTTACAATGAGCAGTTCTTC
CASSYSAAYNEQFF
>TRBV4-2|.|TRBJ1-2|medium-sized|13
TGTGCCAGCAGCCCCGGGCCAGACTATGGCTACACCTTC
CASSPGPDYGYTF
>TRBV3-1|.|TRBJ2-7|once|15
TGTGCCAGCAGCCTCGGACAGAGAACCCTTTACGAGCAGTACTTC
CASSLGQRTLYEQYF
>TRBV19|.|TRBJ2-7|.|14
TGTGCCAGTAGGTCGGGTACTAGCTTCAGCGAGCAGTACTTC
CASRSGTSFSEQYF
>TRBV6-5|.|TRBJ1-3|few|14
TGTGCCAGCAGTTACGACAGCTCTGGAAACACCATATATTTT
CASSYDSSGNTIYF
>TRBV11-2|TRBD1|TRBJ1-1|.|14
TGTGCCAGCAGCTTAGCACAGGGGGCCACTGAAGCTTTCTTT
CASSLAQGATEAFF
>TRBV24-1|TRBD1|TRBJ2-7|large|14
TGTGCCACCAGTGATCCGGGACAGGCCCACGAGCAGTACTTC
CATSDPGQAHEQYF
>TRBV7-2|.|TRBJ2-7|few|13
TGTGCCAGCAGCCCCGGGACATTCCAAGAGCAGTACTTC
CASSPGTFQEQYF
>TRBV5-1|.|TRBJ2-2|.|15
TGCGCCAGCACCACAGTGGGGGGTTCCCCCGGGGAGCTGTTTTTT
CASTTVGGSPGELFF
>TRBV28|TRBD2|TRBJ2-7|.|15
TGTGCCAGCAGTTTATGGTCCGGGAGGGGCTCTGAGCAGTACTTC
CASSLWSGRGSEQYF
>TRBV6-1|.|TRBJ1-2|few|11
TGTGCCAGCATTGGCCCATATGGCTACACCTTC
CASIGPYGYTF
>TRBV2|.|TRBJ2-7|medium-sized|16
TGTGCCAGCAGTTTAGCCATGGGGGGGCGTAAGTACGAGCAGTACTTC
CASSLAMGGRKYEQYF
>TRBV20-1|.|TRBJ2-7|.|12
TGCAGTGCTAGAATGGGGCAATACGAGCAGTACTTC
CSARMGQYEQYF
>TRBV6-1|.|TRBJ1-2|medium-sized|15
TGTGCCAGCAGTGAATACGGGGAACGTTTAGAGGGCTACACCTTC
CASSEYGERLEGYTF
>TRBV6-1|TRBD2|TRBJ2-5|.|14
TGTGCCAGCAGCGTACTAGCGGCCCAAGAGACCCAGTACTTC
CASSVLAAQETQYF
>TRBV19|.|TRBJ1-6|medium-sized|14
TGTGCCACCTCTCCCGCCAAAGAAAGTTCACCCCTCCACTTT
CATSPAKESSPLHF
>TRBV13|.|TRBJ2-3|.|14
TGTGCCAGCAGCTCTCAACAGAGGACATATACGCAGTATTTT
CASSSQQRTYTQYF
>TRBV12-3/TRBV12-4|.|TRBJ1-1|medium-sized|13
TGTGCCAGCGGGGGGTCAGGACCAACTGAAGCTTTCTTT
CASGGSGPTEAFF
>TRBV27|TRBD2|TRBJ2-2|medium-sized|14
TGTGCCAGCAGTTTTGGGACTAGCGGGAGGGAGCTGTTTTTT
CASSFGTSGRELFF
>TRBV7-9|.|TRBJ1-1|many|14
TGTGCCAGCAGCTTAGTTGCTCTAGGCTCTGAAGCTTTCTTT
CASSLVALGSEAFF
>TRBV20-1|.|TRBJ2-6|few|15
TGCAGTGCTAGAGTTGGGCCATCTGGGGCCAACGTCCTGACTTTC
CSARVGPSGANVLTF
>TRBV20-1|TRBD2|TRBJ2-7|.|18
TGCAGTGCTAGTAAGGGATTTCCGGGACTAGCGGGAGGAGACGAGCAGTACTTC
CSASKGFPGLAGGDEQYF
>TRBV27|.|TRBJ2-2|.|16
TGTGCCAGCAGTTTATCGTACACGGGCAGGGTCGAGGAGCTGTTTTTT
CASSLSYTGRVEELFF
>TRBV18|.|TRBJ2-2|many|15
TGTGCCAGCTCACCACAGACCGCGAACACCGGGGAGCTGTTTTTT
CASSPQTANTGELFF
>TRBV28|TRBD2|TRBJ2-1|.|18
TGTGCCAGCAGTTTAGCGGGTAGCGGGAGGGCCAGGTACAATGAGCAGTTCTTC
CASSLAGSGRARYNEQFF